One sample yielded the 26 T cell receptor beta chains listed below, sequenced in a study of blood T cell repertoires in COVID-19. TCRdb keeps only in-frame clones here, not all; method: immunoSEQ multiplex PCR. The data show roughly 4,900 clones, roughly 67% seen once. The sequenced sample consisted of peripheral blood. These receptor sequences come from a human donor in a cohort sampled during active COVID-19.

The chain is built from TRBV5-1 and TRBJ2-2; D unclear. Trimming removed 2 bases at V and 1 base at J, with 6 bases between. This CDR3 contains 14 residues. Germline CDR1 is SGHRS and CDR2 is YFSETQ. CDR3 protein: CASSFRGNTGELFF. CDR3 DNA: TGCGCCAGCAGCTTTCGCGGGAACACCGGGGAGCTGTTTTTT.

The chain carries TRBV6-5 and TRBJ2-7; D possibly corresponds to TRBD2 (6 bases). Between the trimmed V and J ends, which lost 2 bases and 6 bases, there was a span of 8 bases. The CDR3 consists of 12 residues. The germline V gene has CDR1 MNHEY and CDR2 SVGAGI. Written as DNA, the CDR3 is TGTGCCAGCAGTTACGGGGGGACCGAGCAGTACTTC. It encodes CASSYGGTEQYF.

The rearrangement links TRBV18 to TRBJ2-1; 14 nucleotides line up with TRBD2. From germline, CDR1 is KGHSH and CDR2 LQKENI. Unmatched junction bases numbered 6, after V lost 6 bases and J lost 2 bases. The CDR3 contains 17 residues. CDR3 sequence (DNA): TGTGCCAGCTCCCCGACTAGCGGGGGGGTGACCTACAATGAGCAGTTCTTC. Amino acid sequence: CASSPTSGGVTYNEQFF.

This clone has only one observation. The CDR3 DNA reads as TGTGCCAGCAGCCAAATAGACAGCTACGAGCAGTACTTC. It codes for CASSQIDSYEQYF. The chain has TRBV3-1 (or the pseudogene TRBV3-2) and TRBJ2-7, with D maybe TRBD1 (5 bases). Per the germline V gene, CDR1 is LGHDT and CDR2 is YNNKEL (reference sequence). CDR3 length: 13 amino acids. V was cut by 2 bases and J by 3 bases, with 8 bases left in between.

The rearrangement joins TRBV12-3 or TRBV12-4 to TRBJ1-2; no clear D gene. With 5 bases removed from V and 4 bases from J, the gap between germline ends came to 11 bases. The CDR3 has 13 residues. The CDR3 DNA is TGTGCCAGCAGTCGTGGAGCGGGCTATGGCTACACCTTC. It translates to CASSRGAGYGYTF.

The rearrangement joins TRBV9 to TRBJ2-3; D is ambiguous. The CDR3 totals 14 residues. Looked up from germline, CDR1 is SGDLS and CDR2 is YYNGEE. Trimming took 3 bases from V and 1 from J, leaving 9 bases between them. The CDR3 coding sequence is TGTGCCAGCAGCGACGCGATACGCACAGATACGCAGTATTTT. Protein product: CASSDAIRTDTQYF.

In this sample, this clone is medium-sized. The J gene is TRBJ1-6, the V gene TRBV27, with D possibly TRBD1 on 6 matching bases. CDR3 length: 15 residues. V gave up 7 bases and J gave up 6 bases, with 16 bases separating them. CDR1 is MNHEY, CDR2 SMNVEV, per germline (reference sequence). The CDR3 protein is CASMKGQGGNSPLHF. Written as DNA, the CDR3 is TGTGCCAGCATGAAGGGGCAAGGGGGTAATTCACCCCTCCACTTT.

The chain carries TRBV6-1 and TRBJ2-7; 7 bases line up with TRBD1. Trimming at V came to 3 bases and at J to 3 bases, leaving 5 bases not matched to a gene. This CDR3 comprises 14 residues. Per germline, CDR1 MNHNS and CDR2 SASEGT. Written as DNA, the CDR3 is TGTGCCAGCAGTGAGGGACAGCCCCACTACGAGCAGTACTTC. Protein: CASSEGQPHYEQYF.

This clone was counted only a few times. The chain combines TRBV10-3 with TRBJ2-2; TRBD1 matches at 8 bases. V dropped 6 bases and J dropped 2; count of bases not matched to a gene: 5. The CDR3 runs 15 residues. The germline V gene has CDR1 ENHRY and CDR2 SYGVKD. CDR3 sequence reads: CAIRGGTGNTGELFF. The CDR3, as DNA: TGTGCCATCAGAGGCGGGACAGGCAACACCGGGGAGCTGTTTTTT.

J is TRBJ1-6 and V is TRBV11-2; a weak D match, TRBD1 (5 bases). CDR3 size: 15 residues. Trimming cost V 0 bases and J 9 bases, with 12 bases left between them. Germline-derived CDR1 and CDR2 are SGHAT and FQNNGV. CDR3 DNA sequence: TGTGCCAGCAGCTTAGATAGGGGTAGGGCTTCACCCCTCCACTTT. The encoded protein is CASSLDRGRASPLHF.

V gene TRBV11-2 combines with J gene TRBJ1-1; 8 nucleotides align to TRBD1. Per germline, CDR1 SGHAT and CDR2 FQNNGV. V gave up 5 bases and J gave up 4 bases; unmatched junction bases: 3. The CDR3 loop spans 13 amino acids. This CDR3 reads CASSPTGGTEAFF. In DNA, the CDR3 is TGTGCCAGCAGCCCCACAGGGGGCACTGAAGCTTTCTTT.

In DNA form, the CDR3 reads TGTGCCAGCCTCCAGGGGGCAGGTCATGAGCAGTTCTTC. It specifies CASLQGAGHEQFF. The chain combines TRBV12-3 or TRBV12-4 with TRBJ2-1, with 8 bases identical to TRBD1. CDR3 length: 13 amino acids. V lost 8 bases to trimming and J lost 8 bases; unmatched junction nucleotides: 8.

The CDR3 spells CASSFAGSAYEQYF. The CDR3 bases are TGCGCCAGCAGCTTCGCCGGGAGCGCCTACGAGCAGTACTTC. The rearrangement uses TRBV5-1 and TRBJ2-7; tentatively, D is TRBD2 (6 bases). V dropped 2 bases and J dropped 2 bases, with 11 bases sitting between them. The CDR3 is 14 amino acids. CDR1 and CDR2 from the germline V gene are SGHRS and YFSETQ. Together with reference TRBV5-1 and TRBJ2-7, the CDR3 gives the full variable domain: KAGVTQTPRYLIKTRGQQVTLSCSPISGHRSVSWYQQTPGQGLQFLFEYFSETQRNKGNFPGRFSGRQFSNSRSEMNVSTLELGDSALYLCASSFAGSAYEQYFGPGTRLTVT.

The J gene is TRBJ2-7, the V gene TRBV4-3, with D maybe TRBD1 (5 bases). The length of the CDR3 is 15 residues. The germline V gene encodes CDR1 LGHNA and CDR2 YSLEER. V lost 0 bases to trimming and J lost 3 bases, with 12 bases between them. This chain's CDR3 is CASSQERTTGYEQYF. The CDR3 DNA sequence: TGCGCCAGCAGCCAAGAACGGACAACAGGCTACGAGCAGTACTTC.

This clone was seen more than once but under ten times. This chain links TRBV19 with TRBJ2-7; D might be TRBD1 (5 bases). Germline V CDR1 and CDR2: LNHDA, SQIVND (reference sequence). The CDR3 loop spans 14 amino acids. V was clipped by 6 bases and J by 3 bases, with 15 bases between them. The CDR3 bases are TGTGCCAGTAGCCGCCAAAAGGGGAACTACGAGCAGTACTTC. Protein product: CASSRQKGNYEQYF.

The rearrangement links TRBV10-1 to TRBJ1-5, with TRBD1 as a possible D gene (5 bases). CDR3 length: 16 residues. The germline V gene has CDR1 WNHNN and CDR2 SYGVQD (reference sequence). The V gene lost 3 bases and the J gene lost 7 bases, with 19 bases spanning the gap. DNA of the CDR3: TGCGCCAGCAGTGAAAAACACAGGACGGTTAACCAGCCCCAGCATTTT. It translates to CASSEKHRTVNQPQHF.

The chain combines TRBV7-2 with TRBJ2-1, with 11 bases aligning to TRBD2. CDR3 length: 15 residues. V shed 5 bases and J 7 bases; nucleotides not matched to a gene: 7. Germline V CDR1 and CDR2: SGHTA, FQGNSA. CDR3 loop: CASSVLAGGGNEQFF. CDR3 DNA sequence: TGTGCCAGCAGCGTTCTAGCGGGGGGCGGTAATGAGCAGTTCTTC.

This chain links TRBV6-5 with TRBJ1-5; possibly TRBD1 for D (6 bases). Trimming removed 5 bases at V and 2 bases at J, with 13 bases between. The germline CDR1 and CDR2 sequences are MNHEY and SVGAGI. This CDR3 contains 15 residues. The chain's CDR3 is CASSLTGFGNQPQHF. Here the CDR3 DNA reads TGTGCCAGCAGTCTAACAGGGTTTGGCAATCAGCCCCAGCATTTT.

The CDR3 protein is CASSLGQGYEQYF. CDR3 in DNA: TGTGCCAGCAGTTTGGGACAGGGTTACGAGCAGTACTTC. This chain connects TRBV12-3 or TRBV12-4 to TRBJ2-7; 9 bases line up with TRBD1. The trim removed 3 bases at V and 4 bases at J, leaving 1 base unmatched. This CDR3 spans 13 amino acids.

The chain has TRBV19 and TRBJ2-1, with a possible D match to TRBD1 (8 bases). Per germline, CDR1 LNHDA and CDR2 SQIVND (reference sequence). CDR3 length: 13 amino acids. V dropped 4 bases and J dropped 9 bases, with 13 bases sitting between them. The CDR3, as DNA: TGTGCCAGTAGTACACAGGGGGGGCTTGAGCAGTTCTTC. This gives the protein CASSTQGGLEQFF.

V usage is TRBV3-1 (or the pseudogene TRBV3-2) and J usage is TRBJ2-7, with D possibly matching TRBD1 (6 bases). Trimming shortened V by 3 bases and J by 0 bases, and 9 bases separated the two germline ends. Germline V gene lookup returns CDR1 LGHDT and CDR2 YNNKEL (reference sequence). The CDR3 runs 14 residues. The CDR3 bases are TGTGCCAGCAGCCACCAGGGGTACTCCTACGAGCAGTACTTC. Translating gives CASSHQGYSYEQYF.

The chain links TRBV4-2 to TRBJ2-3, with 7 bases fitting TRBD1. The ends lost 0 bases at V and 2 bases at J; junction bases unmatched: 5. The CDR3 contains 16 residues. The germline gives CDR1 LGHNA, CDR2 YNFKEQ. The CDR3 nucleotides read TGTGCCAGCAGCCAAGATCCCGGGACAGTCACAGATACGCAGTATTTT. It is translated as CASSQDPGTVTDTQYF.

This clone ranks as medium-sized. The chain uses TRBV7-2 and TRBJ1-4, with D uncertain. This CDR3 spans 18 amino acids. From germline, CDR1 is SGHTA and CDR2 FQGNSA. Deletions cut 1 base from V and 5 bases from J, with 20 bases between. The CDR3 DNA follows: TGTGCCAGCAGCTTAGGCATGCGGATTGCAACTAAAAATGAAAAACTGTTTTTT. Translated: CASSLGMRIATKNEKLFF.

This clone was observed a handful of times. One junction end does not reproduce the germline sequence, and a read error may be involved. The rearrangement joins TRBV7-7 to TRBJ2-7; 8 bases line up with TRBD1. The CDR3 sequence is 15 residues long. Germline CDR1 SSHAT, CDR2 FNYEAQ (reference sequence). CDR3: CASSPGTGRVREQYF. Here the CDR3 DNA reads TGTGCTAGCAGCCCTGGGACAGGACGCGTGCGCGAGCAGTACTTC.

The chain employs TRBV5-1 and TRBJ2-7; TRBD1 aligns across 7 bases. This CDR3 region has 15 residues. CDR1 and CDR2 from the germline V gene are SGHRS and YFSETQ. Germline trimming cut 1 base from V and 4 bases from J; bases unmatched to any gene: 8. The CDR3 here is CASSLSATGSYEQYF. CDR3 sequence (DNA): TGCGCCAGCAGCTTGTCGGCGACAGGGTCGTACGAGCAGTACTTC.

The J gene is TRBJ1-4, the V gene TRBV5-1, with 7 bases fitting TRBD1. CDR3 length equals 16 residues. Germline assignment: CDR1 SGHRS and CDR2 YFSETQ. V trimming: 2 bases; J trimming: 0 bases; junction bases outside the gene matches: 4. The CDR3 DNA reads as TGCGCCAGCAGCTTTGGACAGGACGCAACTAATGAAAAACTGTTTTTT. Amino acid sequence: CASSFGQDATNEKLFF.